These T cell receptor beta chains were read from a single sample in a study of T cell responses to AZD1222 COVID-19 vaccine. Data came from immunoSEQ multiplex PCR; TCRdb stores just in-frame clones and leaves some out. Among 150,000 or so clones listed, approximately 90% were seen once. The source material was peripheral blood, sampled on day 0 of AZD1222 vaccination. The source of these receptors is an adult in good health. CDR3s include the opening cysteine and the closing phenylalanine or tryptophan. The D gene is left open where the match is weak. Only some rows state a clone size, as once, few, many or a class for expanded clones.

CDR3aa	CDR3nt	abundance	d_gene	j_gene	v_gene
CSASKSSEGALGYEQYF	TGCAGTGCTAGTAAATCCTCAGAGGGGGCGCTGGGCTACGAGCAGTACTTC	NA	TRBD1	TRBJ2-7	TRBV20-1
CASSQSAQQESNTGELFF	TGCGCCAGCAGTCAATCGGCACAACAGGAATCGAACACCGGGGAGCTGTTTTTT	NA	NA	TRBJ2-2	TRBV23-1
CASSLAGRGWDEQYF	TGCGCCAGCAGCTTGGCCGGGCGGGGTTGGGACGAGCAGTACTTC	NA	NA	TRBJ2-7	TRBV5-1
CASRPPGQGATIYF	TGTGCCAGCAGACCCCCGGGACAGGGGGCCACCATATATTTT	NA	TRBD1	TRBJ1-3	TRBV2
CASSPRRGTGGADTEAFF	TGTGCCAGCTCACCTAGGAGGGGGACAGGGGGCGCAGACACTGAAGCTTTCTTT	NA	TRBD1	TRBJ1-1	TRBV18
CAMAGTHTPGGYTF	TGTGCCATGGCCGGGACTCATACACCAGGTGGCTACACCTTC	NA	NA	TRBJ1-2	TRBV10-3
CATSDRTGNYGYTF	TGTGCCACCAGTGACCGGACAGGCAACTATGGCTACACCTTC	NA	TRBD1	TRBJ1-2	TRBV24-1
CASSPSQGQLNYGYTF	TGTGCCAGCTCACCTTCGCAGGGACAGCTTAACTATGGCTACACCTTC	once	TRBD1	TRBJ1-2	TRBV18
CASSLEGGPNTEAFF	TGCGCCAGCAGCTTGGAGGGGGGGCCGAACACTGAAGCTTTCTTT	NA	NA	TRBJ1-1	TRBV5-1
CASSQPGTGVQPQHF	TGTGCCAGTAGTCAACCCGGGACAGGGGTTCAGCCCCAGCATTTT	once	TRBD1	TRBJ1-5	TRBV19
CASSPRLGVSPLHF	TGCGCCAGCAGCCCCCGGTTGGGCGTTTCACCCCTCCACTTT	NA	NA	TRBJ1-6	TRBV4-3
CASSSRGRGETGELFF	TGCGCCAGCAGCTCCCGGGGAAGGGGCGAAACCGGGGAGCTGTTTTTT	NA	NA	TRBJ2-2	TRBV5-1
CSASGEDYGYTF	TGCAGTGCTAGTGGGGAGGACTATGGCTACACCTTC	many	NA	TRBJ1-2	TRBV20-1
CASSSPGQGLGTEAFF	TGTGCCAGCAGTTCACCGGGACAGGGGTTGGGCACTGAAGCTTTCTTT	NA	TRBD1	TRBJ1-1	TRBV28
CASSQWEGAGQPQHF	TGCGCCAGCAGCCAATGGGAGGGGGCAGGGCAGCCCCAGCATTTT	NA	TRBD1	TRBJ1-5	TRBV4-1
CATSLGDLSNQPQHF	TGTGCCACCTCACTTGGAGATCTTAGCAATCAGCCCCAGCATTTT	NA	NA	TRBJ1-5	TRBV6-5
CASSTVETEKSQFF	TGTGCCAGCAGCACAGTCGAGACAGAGAAATCCCAGTTCTTC	NA	NA	TRBJ2-1	TRBV7-9
CASAGTGGSNYGYTF	TGTGCCAGTGCCGGGACAGGGGGCAGTAACTATGGCTACACCTTC	NA	TRBD1	TRBJ1-2	TRBV2
CASSPGQPLAAQYF	TGTGCCAGCTCTCCGGGACAGCCTCTCGCGGCCCAGTACTTC	NA	TRBD1	TRBJ2-5	TRBV18
CAWSQSNYGYTF	TGTGCCTGGAGTCAGAGTAACTATGGCTACACCTTC	NA	NA	TRBJ1-2	TRBV30
CASSKGNGFSYEQYF	TGTGCCAGCAGCAAAGGAAATGGATTCTCCTACGAGCAGTACTTC	NA	NA	TRBJ2-7	TRBV21-1
CASRLGVYTEAFF	TGTGCCAGCAGATTAGGGGTGTACACTGAAGCTTTCTTT	NA	NA	TRBJ1-1	TRBV12-3/TRBV12-4
CASSQDFRADTQYF	TGCGCCAGCAGCCAAGATTTCAGGGCTGATACGCAGTATTTT	NA	NA	TRBJ2-3	TRBV4-3
CASIREGAGAVNTEAFF	TGTGCCAGCATTAGAGAGGGGGCAGGGGCTGTGAACACTGAAGCTTTCTTT	once	TRBD1	TRBJ1-1	TRBV11-2
CASSLGPAPDSYEQYF	TGTGCCAGCAGCTTGGGCCCGGCCCCCGACTCCTACGAGCAGTACTTC	NA	NA	TRBJ2-7	TRBV5-5
CASSVTTRTEAFF	TGTGCCAGCAGCGTTACAACACGAACTGAAGCTTTCTTT	NA	NA	TRBJ1-1	TRBV7-8
CASSKRATAGATNYGYTF	TGTGCCAGCAGCAAACGGGCGACAGCAGGAGCTACTAACTATGGCTACACCTTC	once	NA	TRBJ1-2	TRBV21-1
CASSLSSTNYGYTF	TGTGCCAGCAGCCTATCCAGCACTAACTATGGCTACACCTTC	NA	NA	TRBJ1-2	TRBV7-2
CASSSDTWRTGELFF	TGTGCCAGCAGCTCGGACACCTGGAGGACCGGGGAGCTGTTTTTT	once	NA	TRBJ2-2	TRBV7-2
CASSFPRSSYNSPLHF	TGTGCCAGCAGTTTCCCTCGGAGCTCCTATAATTCACCCCTCCACTTT	NA	NA	TRBJ1-6	TRBV6-5
CASSLERRPSRHF	TGTGCCAGCAGCTTAGAAAGGCGGCCCTCACGGCATTTT	NA	NA	TRBJ1-5	TRBV11-3
CASSQDGRRGSYNEQFF	TGTGCCAGCAGCCAAGATGGTCGGCGGGGGAGCTACAATGAGCAGTTCTTC	NA	TRBD2	TRBJ2-1	TRBV3-1/TRBV3-2